A selection of T cell receptor beta chains follows, all from one sample in a study of identical twins. TCRdb used MiXCR to reprocess the 5' RACE reads, holding one entry per CDR3 protein. The data show hundreds of thousands of distinct CDR3 sequences, with 8% to 9% seen just once and over 2% held by the top ten. The sample was also linked to a second study, of yellow fever vaccine responses in identical twins.

The source material was memory (CD45RO+) T cells sorted from blood. These receptors came from a woman younger than 30 in good health. CDR3s include the opening cysteine and the closing phenylalanine or tryptophan. The D gene is left open where the match is weak. Rows give clone size only sometimes, using once, few, many, or a class for an expanded clone.

clone_size j_call v_call d_call cdr3_nt cdr3_aa
many TRBJ2-3 TRBV4-1 NA TGCGCCAGCAGCCAAGATCACCCCACAGATACGCAGTATTTT CASSQDHPTDTQYF
few TRBJ2-3 TRBV27 NA TGTGCCAGCAGTTTAAGGAAGTCAAATACGCAGTATTTT CASSLRKSNTQYF
many TRBJ2-2 TRBV6-1 TRBD1 TGTGCCAGCACCCAAAGGGGACAGGGTACCACCGGGGAGCTGTTTTTT CASTQRGQGTTGELFF
many TRBJ2-1 TRBV29-1 NA TGCAGCGTTCGAGCGGAAACTAACAATGAGCAGTTCTTC CSVRAETNNEQFF
NA TRBJ2-3 TRBV20-1 NA TGCAGTGCTAGAGTGGCGGGGGCGCTCACAGATACGCAGTATTTT CSARVAGALTDTQYF
NA TRBJ2-3 TRBV4-1 NA TGCGCCAGCAGACACCGGGACACGGGGGGTGAGGACACAGATACGCAGTATTTT CASRHRDTGGEDTDTQYF
many TRBJ2-1 TRBV20-1 TRBD2 TGCAGTGCTAGATCCCTAGCGGGAGGGCAAAATGAGCAGTTCTTC CSARSLAGGQNEQFF
few TRBJ2-3 TRBV29-1 NA TGCAGCGTCCCCGCACCTCCGACTGCCCATAGCACAGATACGCAGTATTTT CSVPAPPTAHSTDTQYF
NA TRBJ2-3 TRBV7-3 NA TGTGCCAGCAGCTTGATGACCACTTCTAGCACAGATACGCAGTATTTT CASSLMTTSSTDTQYF
NA TRBJ2-5 TRBV24-1 TRBD2 TGTGCCACCAGTACTAGCGGGGCCCAAGAGACCCAGTACTTC CATSTSGAQETQYF
many TRBJ2-7 TRBV4-2 TRBD1 TGTGCCAGCAGCCCTCGCACAGGGGTCGGACCCTACGAGCAGTACTTC CASSPRTGVGPYEQYF
NA TRBJ2-1 TRBV20-1 NA TGCAGTGCTACCAACCGGGACCCAAACTCCTACAATGAGCAGTTCTTC CSATNRDPNSYNEQFF
few TRBJ2-7 TRBV19 NA TGTGCCAGTAGTATAGACAGGGGCCACGAGCAGTACTTC CASSIDRGHEQYF
few TRBJ2-5 TRBV14 TRBD2 TGTGCCAGCAGCTCTCGCTCTAGCGGGGGCGAGACCCAGTACTTC CASSSRSSGGETQYF
few TRBJ2-5 TRBV20-1 TRBD2 TGCAGTGCTAGAGATCCCCTAGCGGGGGGCCAAGAGACCCAGTACTTC CSARDPLAGGQETQYF
NA TRBJ1-1 TRBV7-9 NA TGTGCCAGCAGCTTTGGGGGGATCGGAGCTTTCTTT CASSFGGIGAFF
NA TRBJ2-6 TRBV7-9 NA TGTGCCAGCGCTTCCGGGGCGGATAGCTCTGGGGCCAACGTCCTGACTTTC CASASGADSSGANVLTF
many TRBJ2-1 TRBV5-1 TRBD2 TGCGCCAGCAGCTTGTTCCCCCTAGGACTAGCGGGAGGCAATGAGCAGTTCTTC CASSLFPLGLAGGNEQFF
few TRBJ2-2 TRBV6-1 NA TGTGCCAGCAGTGAGGGGGTCCGGGACACCGGGGAGCTGTTTTTT CASSEGVRDTGELFF
few TRBJ2-5 TRBV5-1 NA TGCGCCAGCAGCTTGGCCCCAGATGAGACCCAGTACTTC CASSLAPDETQYF